These 14 T cell receptor beta chains share one sample of origin, sequenced in a study of control samples from healthy donors and cancer patients. Profiling relied on immunoSEQ multiplex PCR, and the TCRdb table lists in-frame clones only, not all of them. The data show approximately 80,000 clones, about 88% seen once. The sample taken for sequencing was blood. These receptors were taken from a woman between 45 and 60 years old in good health.

This rearrangement joins TRBV12-3 or TRBV12-4 to TRBJ2-3; D remains unclear. The CDR3 is 13 residues long. Trimming removed 6 bases at V and 5 bases at J, with 12 bases between. The CDR3 spells CASRDQQEDTQYF. DNA of the CDR3: TGTGCCAGCAGAGACCAGCAGGAAGATACGCAGTATTTT.

V gene TRBV5-1 combines with J gene TRBJ2-3; 12 nucleotides line up with TRBD1. Germline V gene sequence: CDR1 SGHRS, CDR2 YFSETQ. The CDR3 is 16 residues long. The trim removed 4 bases at V and 5 bases at J, leaving 8 bases unmatched. CDR3 DNA sequence: TGCGCCAGCAGCCTCGGGACAGGGGGCGGTGGAGATACGCAGTATTTT. It is translated as CASSLGTGGGGDTQYF.

This sequence joins TRBV3-1 (or the pseudogene TRBV3-2) and TRBJ2-3, with 10 positions matching TRBD2. This CDR3 is 16 amino acids long. Germline V lookup: CDR1 LGHDT, CDR2 YNNKEL (reference sequence). V gave up 1 base and J gave up 3 bases; unmatched junction bases: 4. The CDR3 coding sequence is TGTGCCAGCAGCCAAGGAGCGGGGGGGCGTACAGATACGCAGTATTTT. This encodes CASSQGAGGRTDTQYF.

The rearrangement joins TRBV20-1 to TRBJ2-7; no definite D call. CDR3 length equals 11 residues. Deletions cut 1 base from V and 3 bases from J, with 4 bases between. CDR1 and CDR2 from the germline V gene are DFQATT and SNEGSKA (reference sequence). The CDR3, as DNA: TGCAGTGCTAGAGGAAGCTACGAGCAGTACTTC. Its translation: CSARGSYEQYF.

V gene TRBV9 combines with J gene TRBJ1-1; weak D call: TRBD1 (5 bases). This CDR3 region has 14 residues. The germline gives CDR1 SGDLS, CDR2 YYNGEE. Between the trimmed V and J ends, which lost 3 bases and 3 bases, there was a span of 12 bases. The DNA of the CDR3 is TGTGCCAGCAGCGCCCCGGGGGATTACACTGAAGCTTTCTTT. It codes for CASSAPGDYTEAFF.

DNA for the CDR3: TGTGCCAGCAGGCAGGGGGCTAACTATGGCTACACCTTC. It codes for CASRQGANYGYTF. This chain joins TRBV6-5 and TRBJ1-2, with 7 bases lining up with TRBD1. This CDR3 is built from 13 residues. CDR1 MNHEY and CDR2 SVGAGI come from the germline V gene. J gave up 0 bases and V 6 bases, and 1 base lay outside the gene matches.

The V gene is TRBV7-2, the J gene TRBJ1-3; D ambiguous. V lost 3 bases, J lost 2 bases, and 8 bases lay in between. Germline CDR1 is SGHTA and CDR2 is FQGNSA. The CDR3 contains 14 residues. The CDR3 DNA reads as TGTGCCAGCAGCTTCGTTTCCCCTGGAAACACCATATATTTT. It yields the protein CASSFVSPGNTIYF.

The V and J genes are TRBV2 and TRBJ1-6, with D uncertain. V was cut by 8 bases and J by 9 bases, with 11 bases left in between. Germline CDR1 is SNHLY and CDR2 is FYNNEI. This CDR3 contains 12 residues. CDR3 protein: CASRRIGSPLHF. CDR3 nucleotides: TGTGCCAGCCGTCGGATCGGTTCACCCCTCCACTTT.

The gene calls are TRBV20-1 and TRBJ1-4, with TRBD1 matching over 7 bases. Germline V gene lookup returns CDR1 DFQATT and CDR2 SNEGSKA (reference sequence). V shed 6 bases, J shed 14 bases, and the junction held 24 bases outside the gene matches. This CDR3 spans 16 amino acids. CDR3 sequence reads: CSASSIGGTQGLGLFF. In DNA form, the CDR3 reads TGCAGTGCAAGTAGTATAGGCGGGACACAGGGGCTGGGGCTGTTTTTT.

CDR3: CASSFIPNTGELFF. CDR3 nucleotides: TGTGCCAGCAGCTTTATCCCTAACACCGGGGAGCTGTTTTTT. The chain carries TRBV7-9 and TRBJ2-2; D gene unclear. The length of the CDR3 is 14 residues. CDR1 and CDR2 (germline): SEHNR, FQNEAQ (reference sequence). V was clipped by 3 bases and J by 2 bases, with 7 bases between them.

The V and J genes are TRBV30 and TRBJ2-4; 8 bases are shared with TRBD2. Germline lookup yields CDR1 GTSNPN and CDR2 SVGIG (reference sequence). The CDR3 extends over 16 amino acids. V was clipped by 2 bases and J by 8 bases; unmatched bases: 14. The CDR3 DNA is TGTGCCTGGAGTTTGTTGGCGGGGGGATCTTTGGACATTCAGTACTTC. Protein sequence: CAWSLLAGGSLDIQYF.

The rearrangement joins TRBV6-5 to TRBJ1-2; tentatively, D is TRBD1 (5 bases). The CDR3 contains 12 residues. Germline values: CDR1 MNHEY, CDR2 SVGAGI. V lost 5 bases and J 4 bases, leaving 8 bases between the germline ends. The CDR3 sequence: CASSPGSYGYTF. CDR3 DNA: TGTGCCAGCAGTCCAGGGTCCTATGGCTACACCTTC.

V and J are TRBV15 and TRBJ1-2; the D is unclear. Trimming removed 1 base at V and 4 bases at J, with 10 bases between. CDR1 and CDR2 from the germline V gene are LNHNV and YYDKDF (reference sequence). This CDR3 has 14 residues. DNA of the CDR3: TGTGCCACCAGCAGAGGGGCGGGGAGCTATGGCTACACCTTC. It translates to CATSRGAGSYGYTF.

For the CDR3, the DNA is TGTGCCATCAGAGAACAGGGCTCTGGAAACACCATATATTTT. Its translation is CAIREQGSGNTIYF. The chain is built from TRBV10-3 and TRBJ1-3, with a weak D call TRBD1 (6 bases). Trimming removed 6 bases from V and 0 bases from J, with 9 bases in between. Looked up from germline, CDR1 is ENHRY and CDR2 is SYGVKD. The CDR3 contains 14 residues.